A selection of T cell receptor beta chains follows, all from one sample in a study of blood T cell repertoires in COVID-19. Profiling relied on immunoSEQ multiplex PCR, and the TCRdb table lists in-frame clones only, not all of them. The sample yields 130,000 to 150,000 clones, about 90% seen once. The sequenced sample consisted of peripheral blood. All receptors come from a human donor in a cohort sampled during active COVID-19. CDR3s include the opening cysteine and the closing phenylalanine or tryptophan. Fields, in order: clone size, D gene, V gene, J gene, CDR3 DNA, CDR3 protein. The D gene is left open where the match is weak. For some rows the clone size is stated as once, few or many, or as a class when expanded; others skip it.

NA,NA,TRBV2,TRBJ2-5,TGTGCCAGCAGTGAAGCCCGGGGGATTCGGCAAGAGACCCAGTACTTC,CASSEARGIRQETQYF
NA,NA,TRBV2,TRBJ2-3,TGTGCCAGCAGTTACAGGGTTTCGGTAGATACGCAGTATTTT,CASSYRVSVDTQYF
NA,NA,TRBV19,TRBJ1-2,TGTGCCAGTATAGCCGGGAGTAACTATGGCTACACCTTC,CASIAGSNYGYTF
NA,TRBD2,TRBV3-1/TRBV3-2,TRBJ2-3,TGTGCCAGCAGCCAAGCCCGCATAGCGGGAGGCACAGATACGCAGTATTTT,CASSQARIAGGTDTQYF
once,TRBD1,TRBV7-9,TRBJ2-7,TGTGCCAGCAGCCCATACGTGACAGGGGGCTCCGGCGACGAGCAGTACTTC,CASSPYVTGGSGDEQYF
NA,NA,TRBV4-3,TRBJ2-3,TGCGCCAGCAGCCAAGAAGAGCGAGGCACAGATACGCAGTATTTT,CASSQEERGTDTQYF
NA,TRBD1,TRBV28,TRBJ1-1,TGTGCCTCGGCAGGGGGGAGTCCTGAAGCTTTCTTT,CASAGGSPEAFF
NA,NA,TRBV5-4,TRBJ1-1,TGTGCCAGCATGACACAGGAAATGAACACTGAAGCTTTCTTT,CASMTQEMNTEAFF
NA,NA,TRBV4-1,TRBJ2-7,TGCGCCAGCAGCCGATTTTCACAGGGATTAGGCGAGCAGTACTTC,CASSRFSQGLGEQYF
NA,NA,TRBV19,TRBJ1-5,TGTGCCAGTAGTATCAGGGAATTTGGCAATCAGCCCCAGCATTTT,CASSIREFGNQPQHF
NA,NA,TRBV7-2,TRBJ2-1,TGTGCCAGCAGCTTATACGGGGGATCCTACAATGAGCAGTTCTTC,CASSLYGGSYNEQFF
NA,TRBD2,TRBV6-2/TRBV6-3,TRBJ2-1,TGTGCCAGCAGTCCAGCGGGAGGGGGCTACAATGAGCAGTTCTTC,CASSPAGGGYNEQFF
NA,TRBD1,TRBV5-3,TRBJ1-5,TGTGCCAGAAGCTTGGGGACAGGGGGCAATCAGCCCCAGCATTTT,CARSLGTGGNQPQHF
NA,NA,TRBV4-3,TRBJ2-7,TGCGCCAGCAGCCAAGTTTTATTAGAGGGGGACGAGCAGTACTTC,CASSQVLLEGDEQYF
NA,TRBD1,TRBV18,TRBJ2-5,TGTGCCAGCTCACCCGGGACAGGGGACAACCAGTACTTC,CASSPGTGDNQYF
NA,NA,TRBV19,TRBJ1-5,TGTGCCAGTAGTACCGGACACGTCAATCAGCCCCAGCATTTT,CASSTGHVNQPQHF
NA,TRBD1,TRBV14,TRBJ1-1,TGTGCCAGCAGCCGACAGGGCTACACTGAAGCTTTCTTT,CASSRQGYTEAFF
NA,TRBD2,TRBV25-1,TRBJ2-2,TGTGCCAGCAGTGAATATTTCGGGGGGAAGAACACCGGGGAGCTGTTTTTT,CASSEYFGGKNTGELFF
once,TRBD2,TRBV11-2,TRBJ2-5,TGTGCCAGCAGCCTTATAGCGGGGGGGACTCTCCAAGAGACCCAGTACTTC,CASSLIAGGTLQETQYF
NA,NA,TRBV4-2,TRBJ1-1,TGTGCCAGCAGCCGGTACAAGAACACTGAAGCTTTCTTT,CASSRYKNTEAFF
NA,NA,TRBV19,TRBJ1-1,TGTGCCAGTAGTATAGGCGGGCTGAACACTGAAGCTTTCTTT,CASSIGGLNTEAFF
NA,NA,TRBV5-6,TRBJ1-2,TGTGCCAGCAGGATGCAGGGTTGGGGCTACACCTTC,CASRMQGWGYTF
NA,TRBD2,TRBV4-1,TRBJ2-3,TGCGCCAGCAGCCAAACACTTAGCGGGAGGGCTAGCACAGATACGCAGTATTTT,CASSQTLSGRASTDTQYF
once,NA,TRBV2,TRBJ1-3,TGTGCCAGCAGTGATGCGGTTCGGGAAAACACCATATATTTT,CASSDAVRENTIYF
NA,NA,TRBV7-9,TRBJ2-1,TGTGCCAGCAGCTCCGTCGTCAATGAGCAGTTCTTC,CASSSVVNEQFF
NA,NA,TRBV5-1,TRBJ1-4,TGCGCCAGCAGCTTGGCCCCGGGGAGCGAAAAACTGTTTTTT,CASSLAPGSEKLFF